This T cell receptor beta chain was captured by sequencing in a study of read filtering for tumor transcriptome and immune sequencing (dated by TCRdb to about 2020). Study-level background: Of the patients in the cohort, 17 were male and 14 to 15 were female, and their mean age was approximately 70 years, with a range of about 40 to 85. By revised international staging, about 8 patients were R-ISS I, about 16 were R-ISS II and roughly seven were R-ISS III. After DNase treatment, whole-transcriptome libraries were prepared using the TruSeq RNA Access Library Prep Kit. Per sample, about 4 to 11 million TCR-region mapped reads were obtained with IR-seq, compared with only roughly 80 to 1273 with RNA-seq. Using the same bone marrow samples, the study ran both targeted immune repertoire sequencing and bulk whole-transcriptome sequencing and then compared the TCR repertoires from each method. As a main aim, a read-filtering strategy for immune repertoire data was addressed, with the specific question being whether clonotypes supported by a single read should be removed. The study at large found these results: Compared with RNA-seq, IR-seq captured clonotypes at much greater depth and more reliably, and a smaller IR-seq throughput was enough to identify most of the shared clonotypes. Rather than purified T cells, the sorted CD138-negative fraction was a mixed bone marrow immune population. The correlation between IR-seq and RNA-seq shared clonotype proportions rose when single-read clonotypes were removed. In IR-seq, roughly four fifths of clonotypes but about 3.5% of total reads were represented by single-read clonotypes, whereas in RNA-seq, 65% to 75% of clonotypes and almost 45% of reads were represented by single-read clonotypes.

TCR libraries were built from roughly 440 ng RNA with the Immunoverse kit, using molecular barcoded adaptors covering alpha/delta and beta/gamma chains. TCR library preparation used the same RNA that went into transcriptome sequencing. TCR libraries were sequenced on an Illumina HiSeq 4000 with 2 x 150 cycles. On the study's bioinformatics: TCR reads were aligned to human V, D, J and C references and assembled into CDR3 clonotypes with MiXCR, including quality filtering and error correction. Clonotype counts and gene usage diversity were analyzed with the tcR package in R. For inspection of raw mapping reads, RNA-seq reads were mapped by STAR aligner version 2.5.3a onto GRCh37 of the human genome. To test how sequencing depth affects detected clonotypes, IR-seq fastq files were randomly downsampled with Seqtk 1.3. The public sequencing data were trimmed at Q25 with fastp and processed into clonotypes with MiXCR by TCRdb, which kept only in-frame beta chains. Every entry covers one CDR3 protein and lists the most common genes and DNA from its rows. These V and J calls derive from TCRdb rather than the authors' analysis. Here the sample has 100,000 to 150,000 distinct CDR3 sequences; roughly 13% occur a single time. Together, the top ten hold around 8.2% of the sample.

Each patient had bone marrow sampled at the time of active disease. Bone marrow mononuclear cells were isolated by Ficoll-Hypaque density gradient centrifugation. To remove myeloma plasma cells, the cells were labeled with CD138 magnetic microbeads on a MACS separator, and CD138-negative cells were then collected by negative selection. Purity of the isolated cells was checked by flow cytometry on an Attune NxT using CD138 antibodies. Total RNA was extracted with TRIzol reagent and quantified with a NanoDrop spectrophotometer. For each patient, paired RNA-seq and IR-seq were run on the CD138-negative bone marrow sample from that patient. This clonotype was recorded many times. Its antigen is still unknown. No base quality values were provided; no much bigger clone lies one nucleotide off. The CDR3, from cysteine to phenylalanine, totals 13 residues. Here the CDR3 DNA is all that survives: 39 bases in frame from base 1. V is shortened by 5 bases, J by 4 bases, and the region joining them spans 11 bases.

The V gene is TRBV12-3 or TRBV12-4 and the J gene is TRBJ1-2; the D region possibly corresponds to TRBD1 (5 bases align). The specimen was a population of CD138-negative cells sorted from bone marrow. Explained via the paper, the cell subset or site label denotes: bone marrow mononuclear cells depleted of CD138+ plasma/myeloma cells by negative magnetic selection. The clonotype originates from a donor over 35 with multiple myeloma. This receptor carries the CDR3 CASSIGTAYGYTF. DNA sequence: TGTGCCAGCAGTATAGGGACGGCCTATGGCTACACCTTC.